The source of this T cell receptor beta chain is a study of technical replicates of blood from several donors. This clone has just a few counts. J was trimmed by 1 base and V by 3 bases; bases with no gene match: 10. Germline V gene lookup returns CDR1 MDHEN and CDR2 SYDVKM. The CDR3 runs to 17 residues. TCRdb's table, derived via immunoSEQ multiplex PCR, lists solely in-frame clones and lacks some. The sample records approximately 12,000 clones, roughly nine tenths being singletons. Sequenced: PBMCs. This TCR came from a human donor in good health. This chain connects TRBV28 to TRBJ1-1; 8 bases align to TRBD1. CDR3: CASSFLPGQEQNTEAFF. CDR3 coding DNA: TGTGCCAGCAGTTTTCTACCGGGACAGGAGCAGAACACTGAAGCTTTCTTT.